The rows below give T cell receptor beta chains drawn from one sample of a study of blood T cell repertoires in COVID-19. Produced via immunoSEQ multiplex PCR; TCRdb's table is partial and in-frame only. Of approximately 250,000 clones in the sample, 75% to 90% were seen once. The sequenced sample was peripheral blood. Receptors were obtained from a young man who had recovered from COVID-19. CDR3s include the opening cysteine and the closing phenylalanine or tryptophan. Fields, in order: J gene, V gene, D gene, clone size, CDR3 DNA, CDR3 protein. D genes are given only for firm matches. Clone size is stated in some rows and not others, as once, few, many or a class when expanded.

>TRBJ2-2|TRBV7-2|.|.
TGTGCCAGCAGCTTAGTTCAGTTCACCGGGGAGCTGTTTTTT
CASSLVQFTGELFF
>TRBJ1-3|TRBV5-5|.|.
TGTGCCAGCAGCTTGGCCGTCTTCTCTGGAAACACCATATATTTT
CASSLAVFSGNTIYF
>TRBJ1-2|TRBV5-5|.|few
TGTGCCAGCAGCTTCAGCGGGGACTATGGCTACACCTTC
CASSFSGDYGYTF
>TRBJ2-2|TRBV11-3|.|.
TGTGCCAGCAAGAACAACAGGGACGCGAACACCGGGGAGCTGTTTTTT
CASKNNRDANTGELFF
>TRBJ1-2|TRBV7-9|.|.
TGTGCCAGCAGCTCCCGGGGTGACTATGGCTACACCTTC
CASSSRGDYGYTF
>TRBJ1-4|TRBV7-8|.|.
TGTGCCAGCAGCTTAGGACAGATTAATGAAAAACTGTTTTTT
CASSLGQINEKLFF
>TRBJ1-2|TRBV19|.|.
TGTGCCAGTAGTATTGCACAGGGTAGGGATGGCTACACCTTC
CASSIAQGRDGYTF
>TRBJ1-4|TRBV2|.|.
TGTGCCAGCCTCTCAGACGACAGCTCTAATGAAAAACTGTTTTTT
CASLSDDSSNEKLFF
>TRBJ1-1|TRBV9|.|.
TGTGCCAGCAGCCCACAGGTAGCGAACACTGAAGCTTTCTTT
CASSPQVANTEAFF
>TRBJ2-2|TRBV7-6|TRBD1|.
TGTGCCAGCAGCCCCCAGGGGGCCCTCACCGGGGAGCTGTTTTTT
CASSPQGALTGELFF
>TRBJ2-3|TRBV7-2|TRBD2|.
TGTGCCAGCAGCTTCAACCCGGGGGGTCATGATACGCAGTATTTT
CASSFNPGGHDTQYF
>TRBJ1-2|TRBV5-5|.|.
TGTGCCAGCAGCTTGGGGGCAGGTACAGGGTTTGGCTACACCTTC
CASSLGAGTGFGYTF
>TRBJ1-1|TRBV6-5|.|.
TGTGCCAGCAGTTACCCCACCGGGGGAATCTTCGAGTACGTTTTCTTT
CASSYPTGGIFEYVFF
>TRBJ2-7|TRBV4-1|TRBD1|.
TGCGCCAGCAGCGCCGGACAGGGCCGTAGCGAGCAGTACTTC
CASSAGQGRSEQYF
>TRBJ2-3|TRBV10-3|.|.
TGTGCCATCAGTGAGTTGCAGGGGGGTTCTACAGATACGCAGTATTTT
CAISELQGGSTDTQYF
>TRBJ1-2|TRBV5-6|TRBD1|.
TGTGCCAGCAGCCAGGGACAGGGGTATGGCTACACCTTC
CASSQGQGYGYTF
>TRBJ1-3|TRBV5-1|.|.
TGCGCCAGCAGCTTTCGACCCGGGACACCGGACTCTGGAAACACCATATATTTT
CASSFRPGTPDSGNTIYF
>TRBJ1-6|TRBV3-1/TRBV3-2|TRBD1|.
TGTGCCAGCAGCCTCGGACAGGCTAACTCACCCCTCCACTTT
CASSLGQANSPLHF
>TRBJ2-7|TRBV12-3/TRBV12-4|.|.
TGTGCTAGCGAGGAGGGGCGGTGGGGCGAGCAGTACTTC
CASEEGRWGEQYF
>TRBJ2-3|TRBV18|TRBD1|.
TGTGCCAGCTCATCAGGGACAGTCACAGATACGCAGTATTTT
CASSSGTVTDTQYF
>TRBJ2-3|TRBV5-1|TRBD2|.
TGCGCCAGCAGCCTGACTAGCGGGTACACAGATACGCAGTATTTT
CASSLTSGYTDTQYF
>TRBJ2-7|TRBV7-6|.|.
TGTGCCAGCAGCTTAGTTGAAGGGGCCTACGAGCAGTACTTC
CASSLVEGAYEQYF
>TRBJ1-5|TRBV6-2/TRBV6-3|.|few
TGTGCCAGCAGTACCCGCTCACTTAGCAATCAGCCCCAGCATTTT
CASSTRSLSNQPQHF
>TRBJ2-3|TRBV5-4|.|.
TGTGCCAGCAGCCCGCCCCAGGGCGGACGCACAGATACGCAGTATTTT
CASSPPQGGRTDTQYF
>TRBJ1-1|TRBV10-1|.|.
TGCGCCAGCAGCGGGGGGCTAAACACTGAAGCTTTCTTT
CASSGGLNTEAFF
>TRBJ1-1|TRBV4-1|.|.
TGCGCCAGCAGCCAAGGGGGCCAAGGCACTGAAGCTTTCTTT
CASSQGGQGTEAFF
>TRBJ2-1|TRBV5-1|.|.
TGCGCCAGCAGGGGAGGCAATGAGCAGTTCTTC
CASRGGNEQFF
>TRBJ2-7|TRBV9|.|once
TGTGCCAGCAGCGGACTTCAGGGCGCGATCTACGAGCAGTACTTC
CASSGLQGAIYEQYF
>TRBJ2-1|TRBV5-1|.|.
TGCGCCAGCAGCTTGATACGCAGAAACAATGAGCAGTTCTTC
CASSLIRRNNEQFF
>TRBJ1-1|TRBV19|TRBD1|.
TGTGCCAGTAGAACAGGGGATTTGAACACTGAAGCTTTCTTT
CASRTGDLNTEAFF
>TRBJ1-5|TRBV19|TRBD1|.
TGTGCCAGTAGCCGCACCGGACAGGGAGAGCAGCCCCAGCATTTT
CASSRTGQGEQPQHF
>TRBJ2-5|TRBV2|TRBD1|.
TGTGCCAGCAGCCCCAGGGGGCGGTTTGGAGAGACCCAGTACTTC
CASSPRGRFGETQYF
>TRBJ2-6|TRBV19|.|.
TGTGCCAGTACTCGGGAGCCCGATGGCTCTGGGGCCAACGTCCTGACTTTC
CASTREPDGSGANVLTF
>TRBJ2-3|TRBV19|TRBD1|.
TGTGCCAGTAGTATAACCGGCCAGGGGGCAGATACGCAGTATTTT
CASSITGQGADTQYF
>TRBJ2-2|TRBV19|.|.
TGTGCCAGTAGTATAGGGGGGGTACTGTCCGGGGAGCTGTTTTTT
CASSIGGVLSGELFF
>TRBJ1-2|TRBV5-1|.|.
TGCGCCAGCAGCTTGGACATGCCCTATGGCTACACCTTC
CASSLDMPYGYTF
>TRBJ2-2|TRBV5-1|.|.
TGCGCCAGCAGCCCGCTAATGCCCGGCGGGGAGCTGTTTTTT
CASSPLMPGGELFF
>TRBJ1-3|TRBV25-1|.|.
TGTGCCAGCAGTTTGGACAGTTTCTCTGGAAACACCATATATTTT
CASSLDSFSGNTIYF
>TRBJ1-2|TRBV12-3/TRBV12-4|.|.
TGTGCCAGCAGTTTAAGCGGGGGACGTGGCTACACCTTC
CASSLSGGRGYTF
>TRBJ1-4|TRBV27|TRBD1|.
TGTGCCAGCAGTGGGAGATTGGGACAGGTGGGTGTAAAACTGTTTTTT
CASSGRLGQVGVKLFF
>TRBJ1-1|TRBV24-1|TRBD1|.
TGTGCCACCAGTGATTCAAGGACAGGGCGGACTGAAGCTTTCTTT
CATSDSRTGRTEAFF
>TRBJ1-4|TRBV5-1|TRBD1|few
TGCGCCAGCAGCCTTCCCAGCGGGACAGGGACCGATGAAAAACTGTTTTTT
CASSLPSGTGTDEKLFF
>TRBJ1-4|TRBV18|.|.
TGTGCCAGCTCACCACGCGAAGGGCAGGGAAAACTGTTTTTT
CASSPREGQGKLFF
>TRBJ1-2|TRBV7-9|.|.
TGTGCCAGCTTGGGGGGTAGGGGAGACACCGCGACTTTTGTTGGCTACACCTTC
CASLGGRGDTATFVGYTF
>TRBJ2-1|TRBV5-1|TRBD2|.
TGCGCCAGCAGCCCGGGACTAGCGGGGAATTATGAGCAGTTCTTC
CASSPGLAGNYEQFF
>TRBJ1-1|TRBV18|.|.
TGTGCCAGCTCAAGCCCCGAAGGAGGGACTGAAGCTTTCTTT
CASSSPEGGTEAFF
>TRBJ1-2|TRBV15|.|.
TGTGCCACCAGCAGAGGGGACTACAGGTATGGCTACACCTTC
CATSRGDYRYGYTF
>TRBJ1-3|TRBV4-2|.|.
TGTGCCAGCAGCCAAGATGGGGCGGAAAACACCATATATTTT
CASSQDGAENTIYF
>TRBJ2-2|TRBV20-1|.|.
TGCAGTGCTAGTCCGCCCCCCCGGGGGACTTTCACCGGGGAGCTGTTTTTT
CSASPPPRGTFTGELFF
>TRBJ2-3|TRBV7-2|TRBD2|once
TGTGCCAGCAGCTTGGTAGCGGGGGCGCAACGGACAGATACGCAGTATTTT
CASSLVAGAQRTDTQYF
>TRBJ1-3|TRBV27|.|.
TGTGCCAGCAGTTTACAATCCGGACAATTTGGAAACACCATATATTTT
CASSLQSGQFGNTIYF